One and the same sample provided the 32 T cell receptor beta chains below, sequenced in a study of blood T cell repertoires in COVID-19. Clones were read by immunoSEQ multiplex PCR, and TCRdb kept only the in-frame ones, dropping some. Of about 300,000 clones listed, roughly 91% were seen once; the top ten hold around 1.9%. The specimen sequenced was peripheral blood. The receptors were gathered from a young woman with COVID-19, enrolled during active disease.

The chain employs TRBV5-1 and TRBJ1-2, with D tentatively TRBD1 (5 bases). The CDR3 runs 15 residues. V lost 1 base and J lost 1, with 11 bases in between. Germline CDR1 SGHRS, CDR2 YFSETQ. CDR3 loop: CASSLRGTGNYGYTF. The CDR3 DNA reads as TGCGCCAGCAGCTTGCGCGGGACCGGTAACTATGGCTACACCTTC.

V usage is TRBV6-6 and J usage is TRBJ1-6; 8 bases are shared with TRBD1. Germline V lookup: CDR1 MNHNY, CDR2 SVGAGI (reference sequence). With 7 bases clipped from V and 9 bases from J, the junction kept 11 bases outside the gene matches. The CDR3 runs to 15 residues. CDR3 protein: CASTFSQGGLSPLHF. CDR3 nucleotide sequence: TGTGCCAGCACCTTTTCACAGGGGGGGCTTTCACCCCTCCACTTT.

The chain is built from TRBV13 and TRBJ1-1; 8 bases fit TRBD1. There are 14 residues in the CDR3. V was pared by 4 bases and J by 0 bases, with 1 base of the junction left unmatched. CDR1 and CDR2 (germline): PRHDT, FYEKMQ (reference sequence). The chain's CDR3 is CASSWGQVNTEAFF. DNA of the CDR3: TGTGCCAGCAGCTGGGGACAGGTGAACACTGAAGCTTTCTTT.

This clone has just a few counts. The V call is TRBV19, the J call TRBJ1-1, with 10 bases that match TRBD1. Per germline, CDR1 LNHDA and CDR2 SQIVND (reference sequence). V lost 9 bases, J lost 6 bases, and 16 bases stayed unmatched. There are 16 residues in the CDR3. Written as DNA, the CDR3 is TGTGCCAGCCTAGCCCGGGACAGGGGTTCTGGGGCTGAAGCTTTCTTT. This gives the protein CASLARDRGSGAEAFF.

This clone was observed once. This chain joins TRBV3-1 (or the pseudogene TRBV3-2) and TRBJ2-3; tentative D call: TRBD2 (7 bases). Trimming shortened V by 4 bases and J by 1 base, and 18 bases separated the two germline ends. Looked up from germline, CDR1 is LGHDT and CDR2 is YNNKEL (reference sequence). This CDR3 is 17 amino acids long. CDR3 protein: CASSRRPAGGRTDTQYF. The CDR3 coding sequence is TGTGCCAGCAGCCGACGACCTGCCGGGGGGCGCACAGATACGCAGTATTTT.

The rearrangement links TRBV2 to TRBJ2-7; 11 bases fit TRBD2. V was pared by 4 bases and J by 5 bases, with 16 bases of the junction left unmatched. This CDR3 has 18 amino acids. Germline-derived CDR1 and CDR2 are SNHLY and FYNNEI. DNA for the CDR3: TGTGCCAGCAGTGTGGCTAGCGGGGGGACTCAGAGAGTCCACGAGCAGTACGTC. This codes for CASSVASGGTQRVHEQYV.

The rearrangement joins TRBV10-3 to TRBJ2-5, with 8 bases that match TRBD1. This CDR3 comprises 13 residues. Trimming cost V 6 bases and J 5 bases; bases outside gene matches: 5. The germline V gene encodes CDR1 ENHRY and CDR2 SYGVKD. The CDR3 DNA follows: TGTGCCATCAGGACGACAGGGGAGGAGACCCAGTACTTC. It yields the protein CAIRTTGEETQYF.

V and J are TRBV15 and TRBJ1-4, with D uncertain. The CDR3 contains 15 residues. Per the germline V gene, CDR1 is LNHNV and CDR2 is YYDKDF (reference sequence). The germline V and J ends were trimmed by 1 base and 8 bases, with 14 bases remaining between them. CDR3 region: CATSRVGTPGEKLFF. The CDR3 nucleotides read TGTGCCACCAGCAGAGTTGGCACCCCAGGAGAAAAACTGTTTTTT.

The chain has TRBV5-1 and TRBJ1-4, with TRBD1 matching 7 bases. V gave up 0 bases and J gave up 5 bases; unmatched junction bases: 1. Germline loops: CDR1 SGHRS, CDR2 YFSETQ. The CDR3 is 14 residues long. The chain's CDR3 is CASSLEGQNEKLFF. The CDR3 nucleotides read TGCGCCAGCAGCTTGGAGGGACAGAATGAAAAACTGTTTTTT.

The chain links TRBV6-1 to TRBJ2-2; D remains unclear. The CDR3 is 14 amino acids. Between the trimmed V and J ends, which lost 2 bases and 3 bases, there was a span of 7 bases. CDR1 and CDR2 (germline): MNHNS, SASEGT. The CDR3 protein is CASSEPGYTGELFF. In DNA, the CDR3 is TGTGCCAGCAGTGAACCGGGTTACACCGGGGAGCTGTTTTTT.

The rearrangement links TRBV3-1 (or the pseudogene TRBV3-2) to TRBJ2-1; the D gene is possibly TRBD1 (7 bases). Germline CDR1 is LGHDT and CDR2 is YNNKEL (reference sequence). Trimming stripped 2 bases from V and 13 bases from J, with 18 bases between. The CDR3 spans 14 residues. CDR3 protein: CASSQSRGAGLQFF. In DNA form, the CDR3 reads TGTGCCAGCAGCCAAAGCAGGGGGGCAGGGCTTCAGTTCTTC.

V and J are TRBV19 and TRBJ2-7; D is possibly TRBD2 (6 bases). V was shortened by 4 bases and J by 0 bases, with 13 bases between the two germline ends. The CDR3 covers 15 residues. In germline, CDR1 is LNHDA, CDR2 SQIVND (reference sequence). The CDR3 DNA sequence: TGTGCCAGTAGTAGGTTAGGGAGGTCCTCCTACGAGCAGTACTTC. This sequence encodes CASSRLGRSSYEQYF.

This clone has only one observation. This chain joins TRBV11-2 and TRBJ2-6; 8 nucleotides match TRBD1. V lost 4 bases to trimming and J lost 7 bases; unmatched junction nucleotides: 9. Germline values: CDR1 SGHAT, CDR2 FQNNGV. The CDR3 consists of 16 residues. CDR3 bases: TGTGCCAGCAGCTCCTGGGGCACAGGGGGAGCCAACGTCCTGACTTTC. It encodes CASSSWGTGGANVLTF.

The V gene is TRBV30, the J gene TRBJ2-5; D ambiguous. CDR1 is GTSNPN and CDR2 is SVGIG in the germline V gene (reference sequence). V lost 6 bases and J 3 bases, leaving 8 bases between the germline ends. The CDR3 extends over 11 amino acids. The CDR3 loop is CACKEEETQYF. In DNA form, the CDR3 reads TGTGCCTGCAAAGAGGAAGAGACCCAGTACTTC.

The CDR3 spells CASSRDRGFRSGNTIYF. CDR3 DNA: TGTGCCAGCAGCCGGGACAGGGGTTTCCGCTCTGGAAACACCATATATTTT. The V gene is TRBV5-6, the J gene TRBJ1-3; TRBD1 agrees at 10 bases. There are 17 residues in the CDR3. CDR1 and CDR2 (germline): SGHDT, YYEEEE. Losses at the gene ends were 4 bases for V and 0 bases for J; bases not matched to a gene: 7. Using reference TRBV5-6 and TRBJ1-3 for the parts outside the CDR3, the full variable domain is DAGVTQSPTHLIKTRGQQVTLRCSPKSGHDTVSWYQQALGQGPQFIFQYYEEEERQRGNFPDRFSGHQFPNYSSELNVNALLLGDSALYLCASSRDRGFRSGNTIYFGEGSWLTVV.

Only a few counts were recorded for this clone. This rearrangement joins TRBV19 to TRBJ1-2; no clear D. The CDR3 has 15 residues. Germline-derived CDR1 and CDR2 are LNHDA and SQIVND (reference sequence). Trimming pared 5 bases from V and 2 bases from J, leaving 15 bases between. The CDR3 nucleotides are TGTGCCAGTAGTCCTGGCTGGGCAGGAAACTATGGCTACACCTTC. Encoded protein: CASSPGWAGNYGYTF.

The rearrangement links TRBV7-2 to TRBJ2-3; possibly TRBD1 for D (6 bases). The CDR3 has 15 residues. In germline, CDR1 is SGHTA, CDR2 FQGNSA. Trimming shortened V by 5 bases and J by 5 bases, and 17 bases separated the two germline ends. DNA for the CDR3: TGTGCCAGCAGCGTCCGGGACACCCGCAAAGATACGCAGTATTTT. This translates into CASSVRDTRKDTQYF.

The chain couples TRBV15 to TRBJ1-2, with unresolved D. The CDR3 spans 16 residues. The germline gives CDR1 LNHNV, CDR2 YYDKDF (reference sequence). Between the trimmed V and J ends, which lost 0 bases and 6 bases, there was a span of 17 bases. The CDR3 is CATSRDLADIDHGYTF. The CDR3 DNA reads TGTGCCACCAGCAGAGATCTGGCTGATATCGATCATGGCTACACCTTC.

The chain has TRBV6-6 and TRBJ1-4, with D possibly TRBD1 on 6 matching bases. The CDR3 is 14 residues long. The germline V gene has CDR1 MNHNY and CDR2 SVGAGI (reference sequence). V was trimmed by 5 bases and J by 5 bases, leaving 12 bases between them. CDR3 sequence reads: CASSAGRGNEKLFF. The CDR3 region has the DNA TGTGCCAGCAGTGCCGGCAGGGGAAATGAAAAACTGTTTTTT.

The V and J genes are TRBV9 and TRBJ1-1; 7 nucleotides align to TRBD1. The germline V gene encodes CDR1 SGDLS and CDR2 YYNGEE. With 3 bases clipped from V and 5 bases from J, the junction kept 10 bases outside the gene matches. The CDR3 extends over 15 amino acids. This CDR3 reads CASSENRGLATEAFF. CDR3 sequence (DNA): TGTGCCAGCAGCGAAAACAGGGGCTTGGCTACTGAAGCTTTCTTT.

The chain combines TRBV2 with TRBJ1-2; D is unresolved. Germline V gene data show CDR1 as SNHLY and CDR2 as FYNNEI. The CDR3 totals 12 residues. The V gene lost 3 bases and the J gene lost 7 bases, with 9 bases spanning the gap. The CDR3 reads CASSDVRPGYTF. The CDR3 bases are TGTGCCAGCAGTGATGTGCGGCCTGGCTACACCTTC.

V and J are TRBV6-1 and TRBJ1-2; D uncertain. Trimming shortened V by 5 bases and J by 1 base, and 11 bases separated the two germline ends. Germline loops: CDR1 MNHNS, CDR2 SASEGT. The CDR3 extends over 14 amino acids. CDR3 region: CASSSHGVNYGYTF. CDR3 DNA sequence: TGTGCCAGCAGTTCCCACGGAGTTAACTATGGCTACACCTTC.

The chain uses TRBV6-1 and TRBJ2-3; the D gene is possibly TRBD1 (6 bases). The length of the CDR3 is 15 residues. The V end lost 2 bases, the J end lost 3 bases, and 12 bases lay between the germline ends. Germline loops: CDR1 MNHNS, CDR2 SASEGT. Written as DNA, the CDR3 is TGTGCCAGCAGTGAACCGGGACACCTTACAGATACGCAGTATTTT. This codes for CASSEPGHLTDTQYF.

In nucleotides, the CDR3 is TGTGCCAGCAGCCAATCTGGACAAGGCCTCGAGCAGTACGTC. Translating it yields CASSQSGQGLEQYV. The J gene is TRBJ2-7, the V gene TRBV7-8; D is perhaps TRBD1 (5 bases). Germline CDR1 SGHVS, CDR2 FQNEAQ. This CDR3 contains 14 residues. V was pared by 5 bases and J by 6 bases, with 17 bases between.

The V and J genes are TRBV5-6 and TRBJ1-2; 9 bases line up with TRBD1. Germline V gives CDR1 SGHDT, CDR2 YYEEEE. This CDR3 region has 15 residues. With 0 bases clipped from V and 6 bases from J, the junction kept 6 bases outside the gene matches. The CDR3 spells CASSLGGTGLNGYTF. CDR3 sequence (DNA): TGTGCCAGCAGCTTGGGAGGGACAGGGCTTAATGGCTACACCTTC. Full variable domain (missing parts from reference TRBV5-6 and TRBJ1-2): DAGVTQSPTHLIKTRGQQVTLRCSPKSGHDTVSWYQQALGQGPQFIFQYYEEEERQRGNFPDRFSGHQFPNYSSELNVNALLLGDSALYLCASSLGGTGLNGYTFGSGTRLTVV.

The chain carries TRBV27 and TRBJ1-2; 8 nucleotides align to TRBD1. The CDR3 is 18 amino acids. Germline assignment: CDR1 MNHEY and CDR2 SMNVEV (reference sequence). Trimming took 1 base from V and 4 from J; bases not matched to a gene: 14. CDR3 coding DNA: TGTGCCAGCAGTTTATTTCCCCCCACAGGGGGGAACTTCTATGGCTACACCTTC. It translates to CASSLFPPTGGNFYGYTF.

The chain recombines TRBV7-2 with TRBJ2-1; TRBD2 aligns across 10 bases. J lost 6 bases, V lost 1 base, and 6 bases had no gene match. Germline CDR1 reads SGHTA; CDR2 reads FQGNSA. This CDR3 has 16 residues. The CDR3 loop reads CASSLGVSGGTNEQFF. For the CDR3, the DNA is TGTGCCAGCAGCTTAGGGGTTAGCGGGGGGACCAATGAGCAGTTCTTC.

This clone was recorded a few times. The genes are TRBV7-2 and TRBJ1-1, with D unclear. Germline V gene lookup returns CDR1 SGHTA and CDR2 FQGNSA. V was clipped by 4 bases and J by 4 bases, with 13 bases between them. CDR3 size: 14 residues. CDR3 sequence reads: CASSYSNQVTEAFF. CDR3 nucleotide sequence: TGTGCCAGCAGCTACTCCAACCAGGTCACTGAAGCTTTCTTT.

The V and J genes are TRBV9 and TRBJ1-2; 9 bases agree with TRBD1. Germline V gene sequence: CDR1 SGDLS, CDR2 YYNGEE. J was trimmed by 4 bases and V by 4 bases; bases with no gene match: 5. The CDR3 spans 14 residues. Written as DNA, the CDR3 is TGTGCCAGCAGCCCCCAGACAGGGGGCTATGGCTACACCTTC. Its protein product is CASSPQTGGYGYTF.

The chain uses TRBV7-9 and TRBJ2-1; D call uncertain. V lost 5 bases and J 9 bases, leaving 11 bases between the germline ends. Germline CDR1 is SEHNR and CDR2 is FQNEAQ (reference sequence). The CDR3 loop spans 12 amino acids. The CDR3 loop is CASSPPWLEQFF. CDR3 in DNA: TGTGCCAGCAGCCCCCCTTGGCTTGAGCAGTTCTTC.

In this sample, this clone turned up once. This sequence joins TRBV7-2 and TRBJ2-7; 7 positions match TRBD1. In germline, CDR1 is SGHTA, CDR2 FQGNSA. V gave up 5 bases and J gave up 5 bases; unmatched junction bases: 6. The CDR3 has 13 amino acids. CDR3 in DNA: TGTGCCAGCAGCCCAACAGGGGAGCACGAGCAGTACTTC. Translation gives CASSPTGEHEQYF.

This clone was counted a single time. This chain connects TRBV6-5 to TRBJ2-1, with TRBD2 identical over 10 bases. Trimming at V came to 1 base and at J to 0 bases, leaving 0 bases not matched to a gene. Germline V lookup: CDR1 MNHEY, CDR2 SVGAGI. The CDR3 spans 16 residues. The CDR3 DNA is TGTGCCAGCAGTTACTTAGCGGGGGGCTCCTACAATGAGCAGTTCTTC. Its protein product is CASSYLAGGSYNEQFF.